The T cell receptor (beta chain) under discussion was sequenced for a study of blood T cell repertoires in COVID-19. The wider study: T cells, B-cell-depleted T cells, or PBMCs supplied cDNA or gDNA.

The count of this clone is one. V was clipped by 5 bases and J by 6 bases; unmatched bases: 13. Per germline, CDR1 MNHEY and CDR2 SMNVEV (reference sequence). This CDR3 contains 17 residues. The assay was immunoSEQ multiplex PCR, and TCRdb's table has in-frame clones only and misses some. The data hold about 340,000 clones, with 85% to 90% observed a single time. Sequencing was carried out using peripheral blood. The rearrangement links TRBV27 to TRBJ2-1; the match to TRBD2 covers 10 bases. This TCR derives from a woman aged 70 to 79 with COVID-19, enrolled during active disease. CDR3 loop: CASSILAGVSTGNEQFF. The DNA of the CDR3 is TGTGCCAGCAGTATCCTAGCGGGGGTTTCTACGGGCAATGAGCAGTTCTTC.